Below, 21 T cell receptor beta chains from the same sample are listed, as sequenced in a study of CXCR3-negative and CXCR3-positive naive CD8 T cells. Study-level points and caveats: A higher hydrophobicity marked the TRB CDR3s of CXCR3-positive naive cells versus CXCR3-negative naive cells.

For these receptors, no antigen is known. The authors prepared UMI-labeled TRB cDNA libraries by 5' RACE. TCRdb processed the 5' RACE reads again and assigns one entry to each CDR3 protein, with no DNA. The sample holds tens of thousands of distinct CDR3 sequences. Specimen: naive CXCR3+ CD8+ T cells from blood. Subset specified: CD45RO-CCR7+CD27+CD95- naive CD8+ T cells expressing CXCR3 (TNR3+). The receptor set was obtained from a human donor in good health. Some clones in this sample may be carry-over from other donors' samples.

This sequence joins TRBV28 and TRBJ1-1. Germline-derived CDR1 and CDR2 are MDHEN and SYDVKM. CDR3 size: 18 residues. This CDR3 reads CASSSRWSELGISTEAFF.

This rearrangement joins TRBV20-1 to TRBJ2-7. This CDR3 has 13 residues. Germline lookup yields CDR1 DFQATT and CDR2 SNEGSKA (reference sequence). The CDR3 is CSARQPSSYEQYF.

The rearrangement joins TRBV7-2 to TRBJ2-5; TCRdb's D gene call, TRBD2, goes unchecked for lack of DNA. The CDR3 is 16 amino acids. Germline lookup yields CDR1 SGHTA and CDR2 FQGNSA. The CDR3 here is CASSQFLAGGQETQYF.

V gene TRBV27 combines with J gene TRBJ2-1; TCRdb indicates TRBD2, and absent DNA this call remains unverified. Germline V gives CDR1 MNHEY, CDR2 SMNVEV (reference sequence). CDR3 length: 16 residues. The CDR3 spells CASSSLLAGPNNEQFF.

The CDR3 region is CASSQDMVGASLNEQFF. V and J are TRBV3-1 and TRBJ2-1; TCRdb's assignment of TRBD1 cannot be checked, as there is no DNA. The CDR3 runs to 17 residues. Germline values: CDR1 LGHDT, CDR2 YNNKEL (reference sequence).

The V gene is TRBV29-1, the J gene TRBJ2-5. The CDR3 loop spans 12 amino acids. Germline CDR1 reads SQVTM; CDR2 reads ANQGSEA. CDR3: CSVADSSETQYF.

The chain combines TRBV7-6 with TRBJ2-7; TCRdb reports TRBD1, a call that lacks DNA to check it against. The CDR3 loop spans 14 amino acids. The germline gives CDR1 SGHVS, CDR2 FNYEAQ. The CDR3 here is CASSRDGSSYEQYF. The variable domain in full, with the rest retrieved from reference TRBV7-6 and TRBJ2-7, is GAGVSQSPRYKVTKRGQDVALRCDPISGHVSLYWYRQALGQGPEFLTYFNYEAQQDKSGLPNDRFSAERPEGSISTLTIQRTEQRDSAMYRCASSRDGSSYEQYFGPGTRLTVT.

This CDR3 is CASSLLTSGSSVGQYF. The chain has TRBV28 and TRBJ2-7; TCRdb proposes TRBD2, but this gene call is untestable without DNA. This CDR3 comprises 16 residues. CDR1 is MDHEN and CDR2 is SYDVKM in the germline V gene.

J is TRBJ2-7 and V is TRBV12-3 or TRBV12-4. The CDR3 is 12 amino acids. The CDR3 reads CASSPVVFEQYF.

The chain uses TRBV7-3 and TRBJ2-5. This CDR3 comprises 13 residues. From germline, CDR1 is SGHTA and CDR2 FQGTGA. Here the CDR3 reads CASSSGGGGTQYF.

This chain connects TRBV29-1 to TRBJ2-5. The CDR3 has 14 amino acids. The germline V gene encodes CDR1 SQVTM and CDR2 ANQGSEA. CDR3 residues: CSVEEWHRKETQYF.

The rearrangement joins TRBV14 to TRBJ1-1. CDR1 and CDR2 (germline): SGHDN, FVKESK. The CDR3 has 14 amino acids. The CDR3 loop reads CASSRVKVNTEAFF. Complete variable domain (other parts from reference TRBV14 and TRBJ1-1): EAGVTQFPSHSVIEKGQTVTLRCDPISGHDNLYWYRRVMGKEIKFLLHFVKESKQDESGMPNNRFLAERTGGTYSTLKVQPAELEDSGVYFCASSRVKVNTEAFFGQGTRLTVV.

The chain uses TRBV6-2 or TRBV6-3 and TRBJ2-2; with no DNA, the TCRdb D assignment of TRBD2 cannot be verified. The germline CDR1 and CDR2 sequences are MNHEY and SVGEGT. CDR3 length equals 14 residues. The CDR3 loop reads CASSLTSSAGELFF.

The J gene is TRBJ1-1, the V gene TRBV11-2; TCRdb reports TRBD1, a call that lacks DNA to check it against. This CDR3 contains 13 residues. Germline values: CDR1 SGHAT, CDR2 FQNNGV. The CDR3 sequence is CASSPGLVSEAFF.

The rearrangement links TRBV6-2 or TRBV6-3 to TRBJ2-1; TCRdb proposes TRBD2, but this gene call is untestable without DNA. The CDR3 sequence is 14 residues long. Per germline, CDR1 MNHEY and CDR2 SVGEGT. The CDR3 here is CASSYPTRGNEQFF.

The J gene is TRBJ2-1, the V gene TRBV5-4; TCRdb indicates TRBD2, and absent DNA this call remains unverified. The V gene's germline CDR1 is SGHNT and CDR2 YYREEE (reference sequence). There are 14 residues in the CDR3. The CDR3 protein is CASSFSAGVPEQFF.

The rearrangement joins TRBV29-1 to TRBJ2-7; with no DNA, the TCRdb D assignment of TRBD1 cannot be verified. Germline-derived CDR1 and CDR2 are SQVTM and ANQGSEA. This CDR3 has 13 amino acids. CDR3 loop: CSASTWGGDEQYF.

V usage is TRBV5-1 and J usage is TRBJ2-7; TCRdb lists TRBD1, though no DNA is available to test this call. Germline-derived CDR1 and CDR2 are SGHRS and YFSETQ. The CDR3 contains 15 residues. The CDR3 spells CASSTTGAGDYEQYF.

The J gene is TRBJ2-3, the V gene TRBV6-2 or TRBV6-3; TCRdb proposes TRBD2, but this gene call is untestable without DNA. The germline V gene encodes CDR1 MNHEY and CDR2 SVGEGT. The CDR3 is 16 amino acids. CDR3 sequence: CASSNSRDYITDTQYF.

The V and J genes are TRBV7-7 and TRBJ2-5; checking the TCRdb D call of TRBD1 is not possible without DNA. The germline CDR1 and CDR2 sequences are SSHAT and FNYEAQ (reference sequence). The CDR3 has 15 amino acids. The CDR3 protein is CASSASTALQETQYF.

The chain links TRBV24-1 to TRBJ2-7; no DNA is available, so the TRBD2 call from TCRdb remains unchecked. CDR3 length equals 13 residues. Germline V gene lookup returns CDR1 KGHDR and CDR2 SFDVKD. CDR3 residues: CATSDLGGYEQYF.